This T cell receptor beta chain was captured by sequencing in a study of cytomegalovirus exposure and HLA in healthy donors. Notes on the study in general: The likely origin of a cluster of highly shared sequence variants was a sequencing artifact. About 87% or about 30% of the time was how often most TCR beta V segments were productive, according to an earlier analysis.

The PCR ran on 60 Vbeta and 13 Jbeta primers. Clones were sequenced by immunoSEQ multiplex PCR, and TCRdb holds only the in-frame ones, with some missing. Of about 95,000 clones in the sample, approximately 72% were seen once. Comments on this clone: Its antigen is not known.

The sequence was collected from a woman in her thirties or forties in good health and CMV-seropositive. The sample was PBMCs.

CDR3 coding DNA: TGTGCCAACCAACGTTTAGCGGGGTCCCAAGAGACCCAGTACTTC. Translated, it gives CANQRLAGSQETQYF. This chain joins TRBV6-1 and TRBJ2-5, with 8 positions matching TRBD2. Trimming removed 10 bases from V and 1 base from J; junction bases left unmatched: 11. The CDR3 has 15 residues. Germline CDR1 is MNHNS and CDR2 is SASEGT.